Listed below are T cell receptor beta chains from one sample, sequenced in a study of beta chain features in type 1 diabetes. This table comes from immunoSEQ multiplex PCR, and its TCRdb copy is limited to in-frame clones, with some not included. The repertoire holds 130,000 to 150,000 clones, roughly 10% seen once, with 1% to 1.5% in the top ten. The sequenced sample consisted of naive CD4+ T cells from blood. Every receptor here comes from a man younger than 35 in good health. Both conserved end residues are part of each CDR3. The order of the fields is J gene, V gene, D gene, clone size, CDR3 protein, CDR3 DNA. The D gene is left open where the match is weak. Clone size is given for some rows only: seen once, a few or many times, or a class if the clone is expanded.

j_call: TRBJ2-1
v_call: TRBV4-1
d_call: TRBD2
clone_size: many
cdr3_aa: CASRDSAGLSYNEQFF
cdr3_nt: TGCGCCAGCAGGGACTCAGCGGGACTATCCTACAATGAGCAGTTCTTC

j_call: TRBJ1-4
v_call: TRBV7-2
d_call: NA
clone_size: NA
cdr3_aa: CASSTHSLRNEKLFF
cdr3_nt: TGTGCCAGCAGCACCCATAGCCTACGTAATGAAAAACTGTTTTTT

j_call: TRBJ1-1
v_call: TRBV10-3
d_call: TRBD1
clone_size: many
cdr3_aa: CAIRPQGGNTEAFF
cdr3_nt: TGTGCCATCAGGCCACAGGGGGGGAACACTGAAGCTTTCTTT

j_call: TRBJ1-1
v_call: TRBV9
d_call: NA
clone_size: once
cdr3_aa: CASSVVSSNTEAFF
cdr3_nt: TGTGCCAGCAGCGTAGTATCTTCGAACACTGAAGCTTTCTTT

j_call: TRBJ2-1
v_call: TRBV12-2
d_call: NA
clone_size: few
cdr3_aa: CASRLDPLESSYNEQFF
cdr3_nt: TGTGCAAGTCGCTTAGATCCCCTAGAGAGCTCCTACAATGAGCAGTTCTTC

j_call: TRBJ2-1
v_call: TRBV9
d_call: NA
clone_size: few
cdr3_aa: CASSVGVERSNPYNEQFF
cdr3_nt: TGTGCCAGCAGCGTAGGAGTAGAAAGGAGTAATCCCTACAATGAGCAGTTCTTC

j_call: TRBJ1-1
v_call: TRBV18
d_call: NA
clone_size: many
cdr3_aa: CASSPRAGEAFF
cdr3_nt: TGTGCCAGCTCACCACGAGCAGGGGAAGCTTTCTTT

j_call: TRBJ2-5
v_call: TRBV4-2
d_call: NA
clone_size: many
cdr3_aa: CASSQKPLEETQYF
cdr3_nt: TGTGCCAGCAGCCAGAAGCCCCTAGAGGAGACCCAGTACTTC

j_call: TRBJ2-5
v_call: TRBV13
d_call: TRBD2
clone_size: many
cdr3_aa: CASSSQASGGQETQYF
cdr3_nt: TGTGCCAGCAGCTCCCAGGCTAGCGGGGGCCAAGAGACCCAGTACTTC

j_call: TRBJ1-5
v_call: TRBV12-5
d_call: NA
clone_size: NA
cdr3_aa: CASGLVLTVDIPAQPQHF
cdr3_nt: TGTGCTAGTGGTTTGGTACTGACAGTCGATATTCCTGCCCAGCCCCAGCATTTT

j_call: TRBJ1-3
v_call: TRBV13
d_call: NA
clone_size: few
cdr3_aa: CASSSRPGFLAGNTIYF
cdr3_nt: TGTGCCAGCAGCTCGCGACCCGGGTTCTTGGCTGGAAACACCATATATTTT

j_call: TRBJ2-5
v_call: TRBV5-5
d_call: TRBD1
clone_size: NA
cdr3_aa: CASSRGQTQETQYF
cdr3_nt: TGTGCCAGCAGCCGGGGACAGACCCAAGAGACCCAGTACTTC

j_call: TRBJ2-3
v_call: TRBV30
d_call: NA
clone_size: many
cdr3_aa: CAWSVPGDTQYF
cdr3_nt: TGTGCCTGGAGTGTCCCCGGGGATACGCAGTATTTT

j_call: TRBJ1-5
v_call: TRBV6-1
d_call: TRBD1
clone_size: NA
cdr3_aa: CASSEDRGNQPQHF
cdr3_nt: TGTGCCAGCAGCGAAGACAGGGGCAATCAGCCCCAGCATTTT

j_call: TRBJ1-2
v_call: TRBV7-2
d_call: TRBD1
clone_size: NA
cdr3_aa: CASSTRGQAGGYTF
cdr3_nt: TGTGCCAGCAGCACCCGGGGACAGGCGGGTGGCTACACCTTC

j_call: TRBJ1-6
v_call: TRBV30
d_call: NA
clone_size: NA
cdr3_aa: CAWRLPSSYNSPLHF
cdr3_nt: TGTGCCTGGAGGCTTCCTAGCTCCTATAATTCACCCCTCCACTTT

j_call: TRBJ1-4
v_call: TRBV18
d_call: TRBD1
clone_size: few
cdr3_aa: CASSQTGYNEKLFF
cdr3_nt: TGTGCCAGCTCCCAGACAGGGTATAATGAAAAACTGTTTTTT